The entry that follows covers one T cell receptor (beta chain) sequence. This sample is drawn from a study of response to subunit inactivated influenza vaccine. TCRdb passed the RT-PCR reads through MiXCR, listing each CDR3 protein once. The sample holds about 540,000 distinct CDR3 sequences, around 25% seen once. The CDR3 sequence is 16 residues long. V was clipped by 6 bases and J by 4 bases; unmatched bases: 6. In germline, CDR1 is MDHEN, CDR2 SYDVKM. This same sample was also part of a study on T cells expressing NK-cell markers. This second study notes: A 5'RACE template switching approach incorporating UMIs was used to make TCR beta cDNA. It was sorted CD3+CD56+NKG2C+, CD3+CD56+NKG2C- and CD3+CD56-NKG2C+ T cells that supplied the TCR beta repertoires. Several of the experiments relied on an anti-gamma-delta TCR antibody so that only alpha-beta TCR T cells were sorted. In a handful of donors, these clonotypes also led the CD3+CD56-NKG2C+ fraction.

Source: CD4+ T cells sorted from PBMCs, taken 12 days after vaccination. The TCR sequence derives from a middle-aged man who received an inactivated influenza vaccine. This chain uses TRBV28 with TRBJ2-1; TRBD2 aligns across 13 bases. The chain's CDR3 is CASSLTSGRWYNEQFF. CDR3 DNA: TGTGCCAGCAGCCTGACTAGCGGGAGGTGGTACAATGAGCAGTTCTTC.